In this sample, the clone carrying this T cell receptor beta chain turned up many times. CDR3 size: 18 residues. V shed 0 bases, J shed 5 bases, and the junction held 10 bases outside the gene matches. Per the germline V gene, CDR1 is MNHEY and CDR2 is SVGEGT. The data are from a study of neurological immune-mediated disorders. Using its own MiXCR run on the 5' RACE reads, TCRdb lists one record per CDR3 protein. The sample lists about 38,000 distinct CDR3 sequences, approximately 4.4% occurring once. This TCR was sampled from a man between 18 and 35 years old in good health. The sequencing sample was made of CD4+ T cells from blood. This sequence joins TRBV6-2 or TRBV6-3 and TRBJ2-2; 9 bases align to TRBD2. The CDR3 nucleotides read TGTGCCAGCAGTTACTCCCCTAGTAGCGGGGGTAGTACCGGGGAGCTGTTTTTT. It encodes CASSYSPSSGGSTGELFF.